This T cell receptor (beta chain) was sequenced in a study of metastatic and nonmetastatic thyroid tumors. In its sample, this clone was seen many times. In the source study's methods: The study built a papillary thyroid cancer distant-metastasis classifier from CDR3 differences across clinicopathological groups. TCRdb re-processed the PCR reads through MiXCR. TCRdb's processing, not the authors', yielded these V and J calls. The sample lists some 33,000 clones, about 15% occurring once. Among the patients, none had received any treatment before thyroid surgery. CDR3 size: 15 residues. The V gene's germline CDR1 is MNHEY and CDR2 SMNVEV (reference sequence). V was cut by 2 bases and J by 0 bases, with 10 bases left in between.

The receptor was isolated from a male donor with papillary thyroid cancer or a benign thyroid nodule (not recorded which). Some clones in this sample may be carry-over from other donors' samples. This chain connects TRBV27 to TRBJ1-1; D gene uncertain. The source material was blood. CDR3 protein: CASSLMSALNTEAFF. In DNA form, the CDR3 reads TGTGCCAGCAGTTTAATGTCGGCCTTGAACACTGAAGCTTTCTTT.